The clone carrying this TCR beta chain was seen at least ten times. J lost 5 bases, V lost 6 bases, and 10 bases had no gene match. Germline values: CDR1 DFQATT, CDR2 SNEGSKA (reference sequence). This CDR3 is built from 13 residues. Via MiXCR, TCRdb re-called the RT-PCR reads, giving one row per CDR3 protein. The sample has about 680,000 distinct CDR3 sequences, approximately 15% seen once. The sequence was obtained from a female donor in good health, serving as a healthy control. The specimen sequenced was memory CD4+ T cells from blood. This chain uses TRBV20-1 with TRBJ2-7, with 7 bases fitting TRBD2. CDR3 amino acids: CSATRGELDEQYF. The DNA for the CDR3 is TGCAGTGCCACCCGGGGGGAGTTAGACGAGCAGTACTTC.